This T cell receptor (beta chain) is from a study of blood T cell repertoires in COVID-19. Study details: Sites across the United States, Italy and Spain contributed samples from acute and convalescent COVID-19. The cDNA or gDNA used as material had been derived from T cells, B-cell-depleted T cells, or PBMCs.

Seattle patient enrollment occurred during active infection, with longitudinal follow-up thereafter. The CDR3 is made up of 19 amino acids. Germline V CDR1 and CDR2: MNHEY, SVGEGT. V was pared by 2 bases and J by 0 bases, with 9 bases of the junction left unmatched. In the study's own analysis: Amplified reference gene primers provided the basis for estimating nucleated cell counts. The method was immunoSEQ multiplex PCR; TCRdb's version includes in-frame clones alone and lacks a portion of them. That table furnishes V, J and clone size, whereas the DNA furnished D and trimming. This sample has 150,000 or so clones, with roughly 88% found just once.

Sequenced material: peripheral blood. V and J are TRBV6-2 or TRBV6-3 and TRBJ2-6, with 8 bases aligning to TRBD1. The sequence came from a man aged 60 to 75 with COVID-19, enrolled during active disease. CDR3 amino acids: CASSYPDRGAPSGANVLTF. The CDR3 region has the DNA TGTGCCAGCAGTTACCCTGACAGGGGCGCGCCCTCTGGGGCCAACGTCCTGACTTTC.